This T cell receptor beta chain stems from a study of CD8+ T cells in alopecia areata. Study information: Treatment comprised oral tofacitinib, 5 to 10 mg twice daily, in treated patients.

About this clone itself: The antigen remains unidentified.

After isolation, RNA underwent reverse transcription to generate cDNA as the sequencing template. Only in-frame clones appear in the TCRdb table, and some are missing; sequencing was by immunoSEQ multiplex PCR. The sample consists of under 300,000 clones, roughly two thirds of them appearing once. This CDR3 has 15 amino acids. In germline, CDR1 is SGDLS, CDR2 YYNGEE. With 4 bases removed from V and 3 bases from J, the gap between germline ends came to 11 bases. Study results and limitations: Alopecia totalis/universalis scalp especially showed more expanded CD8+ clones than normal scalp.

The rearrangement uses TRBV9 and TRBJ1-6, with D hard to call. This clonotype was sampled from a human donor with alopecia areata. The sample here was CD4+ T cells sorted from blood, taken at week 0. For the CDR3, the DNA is TGTGCCAGCAGCCCAGCTAGGGTCTATAATTCACCCCTCCACTTT. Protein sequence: CASSPARVYNSPLHF. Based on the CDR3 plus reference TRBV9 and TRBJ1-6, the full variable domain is DSGVTQTPKHLITATGQRVTLRCSPRSGDLSVYWYQQSLDQGLQFLIQYYNGEERAKGNILERFSAQQFPDLHSELNLSSLELGDSALYFCASSPARVYNSPLHFGNGTRLTVT.